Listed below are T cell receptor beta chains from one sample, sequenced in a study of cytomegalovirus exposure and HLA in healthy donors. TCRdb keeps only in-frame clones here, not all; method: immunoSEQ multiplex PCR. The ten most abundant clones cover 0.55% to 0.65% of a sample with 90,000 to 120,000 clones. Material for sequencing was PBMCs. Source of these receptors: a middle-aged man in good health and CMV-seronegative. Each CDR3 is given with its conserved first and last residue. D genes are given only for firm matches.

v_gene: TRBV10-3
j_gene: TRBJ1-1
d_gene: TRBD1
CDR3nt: TGTGCCATCAGTACCTCACAGGGGGCGCTTAGTGAAGCTTTCTTT
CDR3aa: CAISTSQGALSEAFF

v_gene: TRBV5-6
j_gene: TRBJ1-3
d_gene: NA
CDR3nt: TGTGCCAGCAGCTTGCGGGGATCTGGAAACACCATATATTTT
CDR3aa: CASSLRGSGNTIYF

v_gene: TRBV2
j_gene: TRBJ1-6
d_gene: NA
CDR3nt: TGTGCCAGCAGAGACAGGATGGGGAATTCACCCCTCCACTTT
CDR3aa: CASRDRMGNSPLHF

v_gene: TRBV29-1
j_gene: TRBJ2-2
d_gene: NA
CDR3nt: TGCAGCGTTGAAGACTTCGGACAGCATAACACCGGGGAGCTGTTTTTT
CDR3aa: CSVEDFGQHNTGELFF

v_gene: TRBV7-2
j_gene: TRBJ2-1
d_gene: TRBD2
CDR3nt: TGTGCCAGCAGGTTAGCGGGAGGTAGTGAGCAGTTCTTC
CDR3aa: CASRLAGGSEQFF

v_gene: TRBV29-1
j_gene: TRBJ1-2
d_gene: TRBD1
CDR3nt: TGCAGCGTTGACCCCTTCGGACAGGGGGCATATGGCTACACCTTC
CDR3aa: CSVDPFGQGAYGYTF

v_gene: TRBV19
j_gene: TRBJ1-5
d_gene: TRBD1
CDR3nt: TGTGCCAGTAGTACCGGGACAGGGTTACCCCAGCATTTT
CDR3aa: CASSTGTGLPQHF

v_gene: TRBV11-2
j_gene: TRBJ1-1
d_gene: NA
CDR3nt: TGTGCCAGCAGTAGATTGACAGGTGAGAACACTGAAGCTTTCTTT
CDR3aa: CASSRLTGENTEAFF

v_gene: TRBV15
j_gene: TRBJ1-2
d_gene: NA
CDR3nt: TGTGCCACCAGCAGATTCCGGGAAGGTTATGGCTACACCTTC
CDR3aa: CATSRFREGYGYTF

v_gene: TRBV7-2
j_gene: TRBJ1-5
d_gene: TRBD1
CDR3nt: TGTGCCAGCAGCTTTGACAGGGGGTATCAGCCCCAGCATTTT
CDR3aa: CASSFDRGYQPQHF

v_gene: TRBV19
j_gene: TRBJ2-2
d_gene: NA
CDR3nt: TGTGCCAGTAGTAATCAGGGTAGGACCGGGGAGCTGTTTTTT
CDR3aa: CASSNQGRTGELFF

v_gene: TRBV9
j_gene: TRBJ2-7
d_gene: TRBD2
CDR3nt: TGTGCCAGCAGCTCCACAACGCCCGGAACGGGGGGAGAGCAGTACTTC
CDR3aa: CASSSTTPGTGGEQYF

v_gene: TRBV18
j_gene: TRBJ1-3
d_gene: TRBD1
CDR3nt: TGTGCCAGCTCCCCCGGGACAGGGGGCTTGGACACCATATATTTT
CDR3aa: CASSPGTGGLDTIYF

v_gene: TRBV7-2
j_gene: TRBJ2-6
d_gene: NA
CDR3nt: TGTGCCAGCACCACACGGGGTTCCTCTGGGGCCAACGTCCTGACTTTC
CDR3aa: CASTTRGSSGANVLTF

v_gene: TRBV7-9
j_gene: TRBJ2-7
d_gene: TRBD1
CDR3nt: TGTGCCAGCAGCTTAGGGACAGGGTGGGGCGAGCAGTACTTC
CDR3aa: CASSLGTGWGEQYF

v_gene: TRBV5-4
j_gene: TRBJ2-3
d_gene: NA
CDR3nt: TGTGCCAGCAGCTTGGAGCAGGGGCGCGTCGCAGATACGCAGTATTTT
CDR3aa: CASSLEQGRVADTQYF

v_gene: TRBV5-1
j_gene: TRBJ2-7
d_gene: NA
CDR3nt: TGCGCCAGCAGCGAGGGGGTCCTAACTTACGAGCAGTACTTC
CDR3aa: CASSEGVLTYEQYF

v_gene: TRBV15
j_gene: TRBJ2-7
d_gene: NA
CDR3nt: TGTGCCACCAGCAGGTCCAGGGCGTACGAGCAGTACTTC
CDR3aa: CATSRSRAYEQYF

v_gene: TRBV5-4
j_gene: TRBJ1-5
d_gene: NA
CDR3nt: TGTGCCAGCAGCTCGGGGGGATCGAGCAATCAGCCCCAGCATTTT
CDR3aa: CASSSGGSSNQPQHF